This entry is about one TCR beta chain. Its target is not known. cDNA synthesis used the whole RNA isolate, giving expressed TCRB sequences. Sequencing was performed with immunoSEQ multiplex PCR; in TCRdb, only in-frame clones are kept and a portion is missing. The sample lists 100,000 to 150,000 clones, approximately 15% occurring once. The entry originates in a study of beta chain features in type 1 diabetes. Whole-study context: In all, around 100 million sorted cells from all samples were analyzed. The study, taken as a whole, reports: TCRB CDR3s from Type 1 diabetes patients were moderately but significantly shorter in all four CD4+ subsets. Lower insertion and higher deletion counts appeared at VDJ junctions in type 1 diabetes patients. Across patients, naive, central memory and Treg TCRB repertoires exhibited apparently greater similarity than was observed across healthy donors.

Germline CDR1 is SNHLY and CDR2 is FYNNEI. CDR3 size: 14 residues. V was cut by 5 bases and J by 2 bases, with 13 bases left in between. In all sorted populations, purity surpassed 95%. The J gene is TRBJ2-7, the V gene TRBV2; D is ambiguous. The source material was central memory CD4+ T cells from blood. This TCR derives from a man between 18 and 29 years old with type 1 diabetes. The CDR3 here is CASSLRVVPYEQYF. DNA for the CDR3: TGTGCCAGCAGTTTAAGGGTAGTTCCCTACGAGCAGTACTTC.